These 22 T cell receptor beta chains were sequenced from one sample in a study of blood T cell repertoires in COVID-19. The assay was immunoSEQ multiplex PCR, and TCRdb's table has in-frame clones only and misses some. Among about 25,000 clones listed, 86% were seen once. The material sequenced was peripheral blood. The receptor set was obtained from a man in his forties or fifties with active COVID-19.

The chain uses TRBV7-2 and TRBJ1-1, with D tentatively TRBD1 (6 bases). Germline CDR1 SGHTA, CDR2 FQGNSA. Trimming pared 1 base from V and 7 bases from J, leaving 16 bases between. The CDR3 loop spans 15 amino acids. The CDR3 coding sequence is TGTGCCAGCAGCTTAGACAGCAGGGGAGGGGGTGAAGCTTTCTTT. Protein: CASSLDSRGGGEAFF.

V is TRBV9 and J is TRBJ1-4; 9 positions agree with TRBD1. V dropped 4 bases and J dropped 5; count of bases not matched to a gene: 3. This CDR3 region has 14 residues. Germline V gives CDR1 SGDLS, CDR2 YYNGEE. For the CDR3, the DNA is TGTGCCAGCAGCATGGACAGGGGAAATGAAAAACTGTTTTTT. Residues: CASSMDRGNEKLFF.

V is TRBV6-4 and J is TRBJ2-6, with TRBD1 matching over 11 bases. Germline CDR1 reads MRHNA; CDR2 reads SNTAGT. This CDR3 has 16 amino acids. With 4 bases clipped from V and 2 bases from J, the junction kept 1 base outside the gene matches. CDR3 DNA: TGTGCCAGCAGTGGGACAGGGGGCGCTGGGGCCAACGTCCTGACTTTC. Translation gives CASSGTGGAGANVLTF.

V is TRBV11-2 and J is TRBJ2-1; no firm D call. Germline-derived CDR1 and CDR2 are SGHAT and FQNNGV. Trimming shortened V by 6 bases and J by 3 bases, and 12 bases separated the two germline ends. The CDR3 is 14 residues long. CDR3 region: CASSPDSIYNEQFF. CDR3 nucleotide sequence: TGTGCCAGCAGTCCCGACTCCATCTACAATGAGCAGTTCTTC.

The rearrangement links TRBV15 to TRBJ2-7; D possibly corresponds to TRBD1 (6 bases). The CDR3 loop spans 14 amino acids. Trimming stripped 2 bases from V and 2 bases from J, with 10 bases between. Germline V gene lookup returns CDR1 LNHNV and CDR2 YYDKDF (reference sequence). The CDR3 region is CATSRSQGTYEQYF. The CDR3 DNA reads as TGTGCCACCAGCAGATCACAGGGAACCTACGAGCAGTACTTC.

The chain is built from TRBV6-5 and TRBJ1-6, with D unresolved. Between the trimmed V and J ends, which lost 7 bases and 7 bases, there was a span of 14 bases. Germline V CDR1 and CDR2: MNHEY, SVGAGI. The CDR3 extends over 14 amino acids. The CDR3: CASNFEWENSPLHF. CDR3 nucleotides: TGTGCCAGCAATTTCGAATGGGAGAATTCACCCCTCCACTTT.

The chain combines TRBV10-2 with TRBJ1-2; 7 bases match TRBD1. CDR1 and CDR2 from the germline V gene are WSHSY and SAAADI. The CDR3 has 14 amino acids. V trimming: 2 bases; J trimming: 7 bases; junction bases outside the gene matches: 7. The CDR3 loop reads CASSEAQGLSGYTF. The CDR3 nucleotides read TGCGCCAGCAGTGAGGCACAGGGGTTGAGTGGCTACACCTTC.

The chain combines TRBV13 with TRBJ2-1, with 10 bases matching TRBD2. V trimming: 4 bases; J trimming: 10 bases; junction bases outside the gene matches: 10. This CDR3 comprises 15 residues. Germline V gene lookup returns CDR1 PRHDT and CDR2 FYEKMQ (reference sequence). Here the CDR3 DNA reads TGTGCCAGCAGCTCGTCTAGCGGGGGCCAAAGCGAGCAGTTCTTC. Protein: CASSSSSGGQSEQFF.

The J gene is TRBJ2-5, the V gene TRBV19; D may be TRBD2 (5 bases). The CDR3 totals 14 residues. Germline V gene data show CDR1 as LNHDA and CDR2 as SQIVND (reference sequence). The V and J ends lost 5 bases and 1 base respectively, with 11 bases between them. The CDR3 loop is CASSLGAVQETQYF. The CDR3 DNA reads as TGTGCCAGTAGTCTAGGAGCGGTCCAAGAGACCCAGTACTTC.

V gene TRBV12-3 or TRBV12-4 combines with J gene TRBJ2-7; D might be TRBD2 (6 bases). The CDR3 is 13 residues long. V was shortened by 4 bases and J by 3 bases, with 10 bases between the two germline ends. CDR3 loop: CASSSSGGYEQYF. The CDR3 DNA reads as TGTGCCAGCAGTTCTTCCGGGGGCTACGAGCAGTACTTC.

The CDR3 DNA reads TGTGCCAGCAGAGATAGCGGGATCAAAAACATTCAGTACTTC. This codes for CASRDSGIKNIQYF. J is TRBJ2-4 and V is TRBV13; TRBD2 matches 8 bases. CDR3 size: 14 residues. CDR1 and CDR2 from the germline V gene are PRHDT and FYEKMQ (reference sequence). Trimming took 6 bases from V and 3 from J; bases not matched to a gene: 4.

The V gene is TRBV27, the J gene TRBJ1-2; the match to TRBD1 covers 7 bases. V was pared by 2 bases and J by 0 bases, with 3 bases of the junction left unmatched. Germline-derived CDR1 and CDR2 are MNHEY and SMNVEV (reference sequence). This CDR3 has 15 amino acids. The CDR3 here is CASSLRGTANYGYTF. CDR3 bases: TGTGCCAGCAGTTTAAGGGGGACAGCTAACTATGGCTACACCTTC.

The rearrangement joins TRBV5-1 to TRBJ1-5; TRBD1 might be the D (6 bases). In germline, CDR1 is SGHRS, CDR2 YFSETQ. Deletions cut 1 base from V and 6 bases from J, with 14 bases between. The CDR3 is made up of 15 amino acids. CDR3 DNA: TGCGCCAGCAGCTTGTCAGCAGGGGAGGGTCAGCCCCAGCATTTT. Its protein is CASSLSAGEGQPQHF.

V is TRBV10-3 and J is TRBJ1-1, with 8 bases matching TRBD1. The CDR3 covers 16 residues. The germline CDR1 and CDR2 sequences are ENHRY and SYGVKD. Trimming at V came to 4 bases and at J to 4 bases, leaving 11 bases not matched to a gene. The DNA of the CDR3 is TGTGCCATCAGTGCTAGCAGGGGGCTAGATAGCACTGAAGCTTTCTTT. Residues: CAISASRGLDSTEAFF.

The rearrangement links TRBV10-3 to TRBJ2-7, with TRBD2 as a possible D gene (6 bases). Trimming took off 3 bases at V and 2 bases at J, with 11 bases between the two ends. Germline CDR1 reads ENHRY; CDR2 reads SYGVKD. This CDR3 comprises 14 residues. The DNA of the CDR3 is TGTGCCATCAGTGAACGACCGGGAGCCTACGAGCAGTACTTC. This codes for CAISERPGAYEQYF.

Remarks on this clone: The germline gene is not matched at one end of the junction; a read error may be the cause. J is TRBJ2-5 and V is TRBV2, with 10 bases lining up with TRBD2. The CDR3 runs 15 residues. In germline, CDR1 is SNHLY, CDR2 FYNNEI. CDR3 coding DNA: TGTGCCAGCAGTAAAGCGGGAGGGCCGGGGGAGACCCAGTACTTC. Translating gives CASSKAGGPGETQYF. Supplemented by reference TRBV2 and TRBJ2-5, the full variable domain reads EPEVTQTPSHQVTQMGQEVILRCVPISNHLYFYWYRQILGQKVEFLVSFYNNEISEKSEIFDDQFSVERPDGSNFTLKIRSTKLEDSAMYFCASSKAGGPGETQYFGPGTRLLVL.

This chain connects TRBV7-6 to TRBJ2-4, with 10 bases fitting TRBD1. CDR3 size: 15 residues. The germline gives CDR1 SGHVS, CDR2 FNYEAQ. J gave up 2 bases and V 5 bases, and 3 bases lay outside the gene matches. The chain's CDR3 is CASSTGQGTKNIQYF. The CDR3 DNA sequence: TGTGCCAGCAGCACGGGACAGGGGACCAAAAACATTCAGTACTTC.

The V and J genes are TRBV3-1 (or the pseudogene TRBV3-2) and TRBJ2-3; 9 bases are shared with TRBD1. In germline, CDR1 is LGHDT, CDR2 YNNKEL (reference sequence). The ends lost 4 bases at V and 4 bases at J; junction bases unmatched: 9. The CDR3 sequence is 16 residues long. CDR3 sequence reads: CASSRLGQGIADTQYF. In DNA, the CDR3 is TGTGCCAGCAGCCGGTTAGGACAGGGGATCGCAGATACGCAGTATTTT.

The table lists this clone with a count of one. V and J are TRBV19 and TRBJ1-1; weak D call: TRBD1 (5 bases). Trimming left V 3 bases short and J 1 base short, with 6 bases between. Germline CDR1 LNHDA, CDR2 SQIVND (reference sequence). This CDR3 is built from 13 residues. The DNA of the CDR3 is TGTGCCAGTAGTATGGGGGGGAACACTGAAGCTTTCTTT. This sequence encodes CASSMGGNTEAFF.

This clone was picked up a small number of times. The rearrangement uses TRBV6-6 and TRBJ1-2; D gene uncertain. Trimming shortened V by 2 bases and J by 5 bases, and 6 bases separated the two germline ends. This CDR3 has 12 amino acids. Germline CDR1 MNHNY, CDR2 SVGAGI (reference sequence). CDR3 in DNA: TGTGCCAGCAGTTACGTCAGTTATGGCTACACCTTC. It encodes CASSYVSYGYTF.

The V and J genes are TRBV28 and TRBJ1-5; a weak D match, TRBD1 (5 bases). Germline V gene lookup returns CDR1 MDHEN and CDR2 SYDVKM. Trimming left V 3 bases short and J 5 bases short, with 11 bases between. The CDR3 sequence is 14 residues long. CDR3: CASSFRATYQPQHF. CDR3 nucleotide sequence: TGTGCCAGCAGTTTCAGGGCCACTTATCAGCCCCAGCATTTT.

As to this clone: The sample holds other DNA sequences that translate to the same CDR3. This sequence joins TRBV12-3 or TRBV12-4 and TRBJ2-7; 9 bases map to TRBD1. This CDR3 comprises 13 residues. V shed 4 bases and J 5 bases; nucleotides not matched to a gene: 3. This chain's CDR3 is CASSSGQGHEQYF. For the CDR3, the DNA is TGTGCCAGCAGTTCCGGACAGGGGCACGAGCAGTACTTC.